The 4 T cell receptor beta chains below were found in one sample sequenced in a study of naive and memory T cell subsets (TCRdb year 2017). Library creation used UMI-ligation and nested PCR. TCRdb records Illumina MiSeq as the sequencer. The beta constant-region primer consisted of an equimolar mixture of two oligonucleotides that together covered TRBC1 and TRBC2. TCRdb reworked the public reads: Q25 trimming with fastp, MiXCR clone assembly, productive beta chains retained. Rows merge per CDR3 protein into single entries with the most common DNA and genes. This sample has around 160,000 distinct CDR3 sequences in its table, and 15% to 20% of those were observed once. The biggest ten clones account for around 0.14% of the sample. Sequences were obtained from naive CD4+ T cells from blood. Sample cell subset or site, as interpreted from the label and publication: naive T cells, CD45RA high CD27+. These TCRs come from a human donor in good health.

This clonotype was found many times. Here the CDR3 reads CASSSLSNEQFF. CDR3 bases: TGTGCCAGCAGCAGCTTGAGCAATGAGCAGTTCTTC. The chain recombines TRBV5-5 with TRBJ2-1; D not certain. The CDR3 extends over 12 amino acids. CDR1 SGHKS and CDR2 YYEKEE come from the germline V gene (reference sequence). Deletions cut 4 bases from V and 6 bases from J, with 8 bases between. Based on the CDR3 plus reference TRBV5-5 and TRBJ2-1, the full variable domain is DAGVTQSPTHLIKTRGQQVTLRCSPISGHKSVSWYQQVLGQGPQFIFQYYEKEERGRGNFPDRFSARQFPNYSSELNVNALLLGDSALYLCASSSLSNEQFFGPGTRLTVL.

This chain joins TRBV19 and TRBJ1-5; 7 positions match TRBD1. CDR3 length: 13 amino acids. Germline assignment: CDR1 LNHDA and CDR2 SQIVND (reference sequence). J gave up 7 bases and V 7 bases, and 7 bases lay outside the gene matches. The CDR3 loop is CASIDRVGQPQHF. In DNA, the CDR3 is TGTGCCAGTATCGACAGGGTTGGCCAGCCCCAGCATTTT.

This clonotype was detected only a few times. The chain is built from TRBV29-1 and TRBJ2-3; 7 bases map to TRBD1. The CDR3 has 14 residues. The trim removed 2 bases at V and 5 bases at J, leaving 7 bases unmatched. Germline lookup yields CDR1 SQVTM and CDR2 ANQGSEA. In nucleotides, the CDR3 is TGCAGCGTTGAACTGACAGGGATGAGAGATACGCAGTATTTT. Its translation: CSVELTGMRDTQYF.

This clonotype was detected once. This rearrangement joins TRBV25-1 to TRBJ2-3; no firm D call. The V gene's germline CDR1 is MGHDK and CDR2 SYGVNS. V lost 4 bases to trimming and J lost 4 bases, with 15 bases between them. The CDR3 sequence is 15 residues long. The CDR3 DNA follows: TGTGCCAGCAGTGGGGTAAACCAATCCCCAGATACGCAGTATTTT. Translating gives CASSGVNQSPDTQYF.